Each of the 26 T cell receptor beta chains below was sequenced from the same sample in a study of breast tumors, draining lymph nodes, adjacent tissues. MiXCR, run by TCRdb on the multiplex PCR reads, gives a single entry per CDR3 protein. Among some 130,000 distinct CDR3 sequences listed, just under 20% were seen once. Breast cancer patients provided tissue from their axillary draining lymph nodes. The material sequenced was axillary lymph node tissue. The origin of the receptors is a female donor with breast cancer. Some clones in this sample may be carry-over from other donors' samples.

This clonotype has a single count. The chain combines TRBV30 with TRBJ1-4; D gene ambiguous. The V gene lost 0 bases and the J gene lost 1 base, with 0 bases spanning the gap. The CDR3 has 12 residues. The germline CDR1 and CDR2 sequences are GTSNPN and SVGIG (reference sequence). The CDR3 here is CAWSVTNEKLFF. CDR3 coding DNA: TGTGCCTGGAGTGTAACTAATGAAAAACTGTTTTTT.

The sample holds many counts of this clonotype. V gene TRBV2 combines with J gene TRBJ1-5; 7 nucleotides match TRBD1. The CDR3 is 13 residues long. The germline V gene encodes CDR1 SNHLY and CDR2 FYNNEI. J gave up 8 bases and V 7 bases, and 8 bases lay outside the gene matches. The CDR3 nucleotides are TGTGCCAGCAATCTCGACAGGGCTGAGCCCCAGCATTTT. This gives the protein CASNLDRAEPQHF.

This clonotype was observed many times. The rearrangement links TRBV5-1 to TRBJ2-1, with 9 bases lining up with TRBD1. The junction had 7 bases not matched to a gene; V was cut back by 5 bases and J by 1 base. Germline-derived CDR1 and CDR2 are SGHRS and YFSETQ. The CDR3 covers 16 residues. This CDR3 reads CASRGGGTGSYNEQFF. The CDR3 region has the DNA TGCGCCAGCAGGGGGGGCGGGACAGGGTCCTACAATGAGCAGTTCTTC. The variable domain in full, completed from reference TRBV5-1 and TRBJ2-1, reads KAGVTQTPRYLIKTRGQQVTLSCSPISGHRSVSWYQQTPGQGLQFLFEYFSETQRNKGNFPGRFSGRQFSNSRSEMNVSTLELGDSALYLCASRGGGTGSYNEQFFGPGTRLTVL.

This rearrangement joins TRBV18 to TRBJ2-2; maybe TRBD1 (5 bases). V shed 6 bases and J shed 6 bases, with 11 bases lying between them. The CDR3 runs 13 residues. CDR1 KGHSH and CDR2 LQKENI come from the germline V gene. The CDR3 DNA sequence: TGTGCCAGCTCCTCAGGGTCGCCCGGGGAGCTGTTTTTT. This translates into CASSSGSPGELFF. The full variable domain, its missing parts supplied by reference TRBV18 and TRBJ2-2, is NAGVMQNPRHLVRRRGQEARLRCSPMKGHSHVYWYRQLPEEGLKFMVYLQKENIIDESGMPKERFSAEFPKEGPSILRIQQVVRGDSAAYFCASSSGSPGELFFGEGSRLTVL.

This clonotype was detected ten times or more. V is TRBV15 and J is TRBJ1-3; D is ambiguous. Trimming left V 0 bases short and J 4 bases short, with 10 bases between. Per germline, CDR1 LNHNV and CDR2 YYDKDF (reference sequence). This CDR3 contains 15 residues. The CDR3 region is CATSRDWGSGNTIYF. In DNA, the CDR3 is TGTGCCACCAGCAGAGATTGGGGTTCGGGAAACACCATATATTTT.

The V call is TRBV12-3 or TRBV12-4, the J call TRBJ1-2; 9 bases fit TRBD1. The ends lost 5 bases at V and 3 bases at J; junction bases unmatched: 7. The CDR3 runs 15 residues. CDR3 DNA sequence: TGTGCCAGCAGTAGGACAGGGGCGGGGGACTATGGCTACACCTTC. Amino acids: CASSRTGAGDYGYTF.

At least ten counts were recorded for this clonotype. The chain joins TRBV5-1 to TRBJ2-1, with TRBD2 matching 13 bases. J was trimmed by 5 bases and V by 0 bases; bases with no gene match: 8. This CDR3 has 18 amino acids. Germline V CDR1 and CDR2: SGHRS, YFSETQ. CDR3 sequence reads: CASSLGSTSGGINNEQFF. Here the CDR3 DNA reads TGCGCCAGCAGCTTGGGGTCGACTAGCGGGGGGATAAACAATGAGCAGTTCTTC.

This clonotype was detected once. This could be a read error, since a much larger clone is one nucleotide away. J is TRBJ2-7 and V is TRBV28; D may be TRBD1 (5 bases). Trimming took 5 bases from V and 8 from J, leaving 25 bases between them. From germline, CDR1 is MDHEN and CDR2 SYDVKM. There are 16 residues in the CDR3. The CDR3 sequence: CASSPATGSGYAKQYF. The CDR3 coding sequence is TGTGCCAGCAGTCCGGCAACCGGGTCAGGGTATGCCAAGCAGTACTTC.

This clonotype was counted at least ten times. This chain links TRBV20-1 with TRBJ2-4, with a weak D call TRBD1 (6 bases). V was trimmed by 6 bases and J by 0 bases, leaving 12 bases between them. Germline V gene sequence: CDR1 DFQATT, CDR2 SNEGSKA (reference sequence). CDR3 length: 14 residues. The CDR3 DNA is TGCAGTGCGATGGACAGATTAGCCAAAAACATTCAGTACTTC. It codes for CSAMDRLAKNIQYF.

The V and J genes are TRBV30 and TRBJ2-2, with 8 bases matching TRBD1. CDR1 and CDR2 from the germline V gene are GTSNPN and SVGIG (reference sequence). Trimming took 4 bases from V and 4 from J; bases not matched to a gene: 5. The CDR3 has 14 amino acids. The CDR3 here is CAWNSGQVTGELFF. In nucleotides, the CDR3 is TGTGCCTGGAACTCGGGACAGGTCACCGGGGAGCTGTTTTTT.

This clonotype was counted ten times or more. The J gene is TRBJ1-3, the V gene TRBV5-8; no clear D. The CDR3 runs to 13 residues. Germline lookup yields CDR1 SGHTS and CDR2 YDEGEE. Trimming removed 5 bases from V and 4 bases from J, with 10 bases in between. The CDR3 sequence is CASRPSLGNTIYF. In DNA form, the CDR3 reads TGTGCCAGCAGGCCGTCTTTGGGAAACACCATATATTTT.

In regard to this clonotype: This may be a read error: a much more frequent sequence differs by one nucleotide. This sequence joins TRBV3-1 and TRBJ2-5; D is unclear. The germline V gene has CDR1 LGHDT and CDR2 YNNKEL (reference sequence). The CDR3 consists of 12 residues. The CDR3 DNA is TGTGCCAGCAGCCAACCCCAGTTGCCCCACTACTTC. This gives the protein CASSQPQLPHYF.

This clonotype was counted between two and nine times. The V gene is TRBV29-1, the J gene TRBJ1-1; the match to TRBD1 covers 9 bases. Trimming at V came to 7 bases and at J to 7 bases, leaving 4 bases not matched to a gene. The CDR3 runs to 11 residues. The germline CDR1 and CDR2 sequences are SQVTM and ANQGSEA. CDR3 bases: TGCAGCGCTGGGGACAGGGATGAAGCTTTCTTT. This sequence encodes CSAGDRDEAFF.

The rearrangement joins TRBV20-1 to TRBJ1-1; maybe TRBD1 (5 bases). The CDR3 runs to 13 residues. From germline, CDR1 is DFQATT and CDR2 SNEGSKA (reference sequence). CDR3 amino acids: CRVGHDDNTEAFF. CDR3 sequence (DNA): TGCAGGGTGGGGCACGACGATAACACTGAAGCTTTCTTT.

At least ten counts were recorded for this clonotype. V gene TRBV25-1 combines with J gene TRBJ1-4; tentative D call: TRBD1 (5 bases). The CDR3 covers 15 residues. Germline V gene lookup returns CDR1 MGHDK and CDR2 SYGVNS. Trimming removed 2 bases from V and 6 bases from J, with 13 bases in between. DNA of the CDR3: TGTGCCAGCAGTGAACGTGACAGCTCGTATGAAAAACTGTTTTTT. It specifies CASSERDSSYEKLFF.

This clonotype occurred many times. The genes are TRBV20-1 and TRBJ2-1; D may match TRBD1 or TRBD2 (5 bases each). This CDR3 spans 16 amino acids. V lost 3 bases and J lost 3, with 18 bases in between. Germline CDR1 and CDR2: DFQATT and SNEGSKA (reference sequence). Here the CDR3 DNA reads TGCAGTGCTAGTAGAACCGGGACCTTTTTCTACAATGAGCAGTTCTTC. This codes for CSASRTGTFFYNEQFF.

A word on this clonotype: A read error may be the cause here, since a much bigger clone is one base away. J is TRBJ1-3 and V is TRBV30; 8 bases agree with TRBD1. The V gene's germline CDR1 is GTSNPN and CDR2 SVGIG (reference sequence). The CDR3 extends over 16 amino acids. CDR3 DNA: TGTGCCTGGACCTGGTCGACGACAGGGGTTGGAAACGCCATATATTTT. Encoded protein: CAWTWSTTGVGNAIYF.

In its sample, this clonotype was seen many times. The chain combines TRBV5-8 with TRBJ2-1, with D perhaps matching TRBD2 (6 bases). Trimming cost V 1 base and J 2 bases, with 10 bases left between them. CDR1 and CDR2 (germline): SGHTS, YDEGEE. The CDR3 is made up of 15 amino acids. CDR3 sequence (DNA): TGTGCCAGCAGCTTGACGGGGGACCCCTACAATGAGCAGTTCTTC. It specifies CASSLTGDPYNEQFF.

This clonotype appeared many times. This chain joins TRBV5-4 and TRBJ2-7; 7 nucleotides align to TRBD2. The germline CDR1 and CDR2 sequences are SGHNT and YYREEE (reference sequence). The trim removed 4 bases at V and 4 bases at J, leaving 8 bases unmatched. This CDR3 contains 14 residues. CDR3 sequence reads: CASSPGLAEYEQYF. CDR3 sequence (DNA): TGTGCCAGCAGCCCAGGGCTAGCGGAATACGAGCAGTACTTC.

This clonotype showed up many times. This chain joins TRBV15 and TRBJ1-3, with TRBD1 as a possible D gene (5 bases). Germline assignment: CDR1 LNHNV and CDR2 YYDKDF (reference sequence). The germline V and J ends were trimmed by 0 bases and 0 bases, with 12 bases remaining between them. The CDR3 sequence is 17 residues long. CDR3 sequence: CATSRDYNRNSGNTIYF. DNA of the CDR3: TGTGCCACCAGCAGAGATTATAACAGGAACTCTGGAAACACCATATATTTT.

CDR3 residues: CASSLGDGGAGEAFF. The CDR3 DNA follows: TGCGCCAGCAGCTTGGGGGACGGGGGAGCTGGTGAAGCTTTCTTT. The chain links TRBV5-1 to TRBJ1-1; possibly TRBD1 for D (5 bases). This CDR3 is 15 amino acids long. In germline, CDR1 is SGHRS, CDR2 YFSETQ. Trimming stripped 0 bases from V and 7 bases from J, with 16 bases between.

This clonotype was picked up many times. The genes are TRBV7-3 and TRBJ2-7; a weak D match, TRBD2 (5 bases). In germline, CDR1 is SGHTA, CDR2 FQGTGA. This CDR3 contains 15 residues. V was shortened by 3 bases and J by 3 bases, with 15 bases between the two germline ends. Here the CDR3 reads CASSLATGVGYEQYF. The CDR3 DNA reads as TGTGCCAGCAGCTTGGCCACCGGGGTGGGCTACGAGCAGTACTTC.

This clonotype appeared once. This may arise from a read error, as a much more abundant clone is one base away. This sequence joins TRBV6-5 and TRBJ2-1, with a weak D call TRBD2 (5 bases). CDR3 length: 13 amino acids. The germline V gene encodes CDR1 MNHEY and CDR2 SVGAGI. The DNA for the CDR3 is TGTGCCACCAACGACCGGGGATGGCATGAGCAGCTCTTC. Protein sequence: CATNDRGWHEQLF.

This clonotype is medium-sized in the sample. This chain uses TRBV5-1 with TRBJ2-7; 12 positions agree with TRBD1. V shed 4 bases, J shed 6 bases, and the junction held 5 bases outside the gene matches. The CDR3 covers 14 residues. Germline lookup yields CDR1 SGHRS and CDR2 YFSETQ. The CDR3 DNA reads as TGCGCCAGCAGCAAAGGGACAGGGGGCGCCGAGCAGTACTTC. Protein: CASSKGTGGAEQYF.

At least ten counts were recorded for this clonotype. This rearrangement joins TRBV5-1 to TRBJ2-1; the match to TRBD2 covers 7 bases. Unmatched junction bases numbered 9, after V lost 0 bases and J lost 0 bases. This CDR3 region has 18 residues. CDR1 SGHRS and CDR2 YFSETQ come from the germline V gene. The CDR3 DNA reads TGCGCCAGCAGCTTGGGGTTCGGCGGGAGTTACTCCTACAATGAGCAGTTCTTC. This gives the protein CASSLGFGGSYSYNEQFF.

This clonotype showed up many times. The chain carries TRBV5-8 and TRBJ2-7; 8 bases are a match to TRBD1. Germline lookup yields CDR1 SGHTS and CDR2 YDEGEE. The CDR3 totals 15 residues. Germline trimming cut 4 bases from V and 2 bases from J; bases unmatched to any gene: 8. The CDR3 here is CASSTAGTGAYEQYF. CDR3 DNA sequence: TGTGCCAGCAGCACAGCCGGGACAGGAGCCTACGAGCAGTACTTC.